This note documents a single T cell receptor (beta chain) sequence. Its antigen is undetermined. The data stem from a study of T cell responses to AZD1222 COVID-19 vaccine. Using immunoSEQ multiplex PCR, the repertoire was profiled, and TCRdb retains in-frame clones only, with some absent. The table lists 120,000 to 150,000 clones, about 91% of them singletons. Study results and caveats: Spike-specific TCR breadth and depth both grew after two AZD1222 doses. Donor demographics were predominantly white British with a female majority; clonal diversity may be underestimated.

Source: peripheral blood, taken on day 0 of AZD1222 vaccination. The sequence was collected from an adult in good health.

In DNA form, the CDR3 reads TGTGCCAGCAGCCTAGACAGGGGGGTCTATGGCTACACCTTC. Encoded protein: CASSLDRGVYGYTF. The chain recombines TRBV5-5 with TRBJ1-2, with 9 bases matching TRBD1. Germline V gene sequence: CDR1 SGHKS, CDR2 YYEKEE (reference sequence). The CDR3 is made up of 14 amino acids. With 4 bases clipped from V and 4 bases from J, the junction kept 5 bases outside the gene matches.